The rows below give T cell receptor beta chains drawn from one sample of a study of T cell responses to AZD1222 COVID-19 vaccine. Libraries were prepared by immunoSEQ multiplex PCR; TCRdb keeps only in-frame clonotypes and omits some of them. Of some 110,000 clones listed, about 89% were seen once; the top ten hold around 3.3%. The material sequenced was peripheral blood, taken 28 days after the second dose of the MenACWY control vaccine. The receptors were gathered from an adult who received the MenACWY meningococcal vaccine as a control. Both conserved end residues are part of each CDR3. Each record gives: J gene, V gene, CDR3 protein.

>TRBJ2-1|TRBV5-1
CASSFGGGASEQFF
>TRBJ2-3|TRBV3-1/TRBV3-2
CASSPLLAGVRADTQYF
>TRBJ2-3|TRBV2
CAGSYTDTQYF
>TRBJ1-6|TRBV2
CASTRSADPGSPLHF
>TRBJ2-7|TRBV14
CASSPRQTGTVEQYF
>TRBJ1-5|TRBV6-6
CASSYGGQGGQPQHF
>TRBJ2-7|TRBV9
CASSVGPPSYEQYF
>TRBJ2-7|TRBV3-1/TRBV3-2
CASSQPGLAGRSYEQYF
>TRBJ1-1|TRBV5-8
CASSLARRTTEAFF
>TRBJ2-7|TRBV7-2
CASSSRGRQAYEQYF
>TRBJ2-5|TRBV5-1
CASSLGQAVQETQYF
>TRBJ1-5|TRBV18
CASSPRTADSNQPQHF
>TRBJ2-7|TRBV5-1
CASSLAASGGTYEQYF
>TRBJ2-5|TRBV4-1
CASSQPGLAEETQYF
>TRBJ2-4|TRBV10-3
CAISEGREILAKNIQYF
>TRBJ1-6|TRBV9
CASSVTGTGSSPLHF
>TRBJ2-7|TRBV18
CASSPPRRVTAYEQYF
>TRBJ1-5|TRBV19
CASSTLDNFSNQPQHF
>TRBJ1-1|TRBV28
CASKWRTGALLNTEAFF
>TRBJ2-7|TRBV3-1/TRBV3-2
CASSPYDRSSYEQYF
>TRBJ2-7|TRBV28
CASRRTGTAYEQYF